The 26 T cell receptor beta chains given below trace back to one sample, sequenced in a study of shared clonotypes between healthy human individuals. Some clones are missing from TCRdb's copy, which holds only in-frame ones; the method was immunoSEQ multiplex PCR. The profile shows about 1.5 million clones, nearly 99% of them singletons. Sequencing was carried out using naive CD4+ T cells sorted from blood. Subset specified: CD45RA+ positively selected. These receptors were taken from a man aged 30-40 years in good health.

The gene calls are TRBV5-5 and TRBJ1-1; D ambiguous. CDR1 is SGHKS, CDR2 YYEKEE, per germline (reference sequence). The CDR3 spans 11 residues. The germline V and J ends were trimmed by 0 bases and 8 bases, with 5 bases remaining between them. CDR3 DNA sequence: TGTGCCAGCAGCTTGGTCTCCGAAGCTTTCTTT. This sequence encodes CASSLVSEAFF.

This chain joins TRBV5-4 and TRBJ2-3, with a possible D match to TRBD2 (6 bases). V lost 4 bases and J 4 bases, leaving 16 bases between the germline ends. The CDR3 contains 15 residues. CDR1 is SGHNT and CDR2 is YYREEE in the germline V gene (reference sequence). The CDR3 DNA is TGTGCCAGCAGCCCAAGCGGGTTACGGTCAGATACGCAGTATTTT. Protein product: CASSPSGLRSDTQYF.

The chain has TRBV5-1 and TRBJ1-1; D is uncertain. Germline V gene sequence: CDR1 SGHRS, CDR2 YFSETQ. V shed 4 bases and J shed 2 bases, with 12 bases lying between them. The CDR3 contains 14 residues. CDR3 region: CASSTGSLNTEAFF. The CDR3 nucleotides read TGCGCCAGCAGCACGGGGTCCTTAAACACTGAAGCTTTCTTT.

The chain joins TRBV7-9 to TRBJ2-1; 7 bases fit TRBD1. The CDR3 has 14 residues. V was clipped by 5 bases and J by 4 bases; unmatched bases: 5. Germline V gives CDR1 SEHNR, CDR2 FQNEAQ (reference sequence). The CDR3, as DNA: TGTGCCAGCAGCCCGACAGGGCGGTACAATGAGCAGTTCTTC. It translates to CASSPTGRYNEQFF.

The chain uses TRBV6-1 and TRBJ2-1; no definite D call. Trimming took off 1 base at V and 8 bases at J, with 6 bases between the two ends. The CDR3 loop spans 12 amino acids. Germline lookup yields CDR1 MNHNS and CDR2 SASEGT. CDR3: CASSEGWHEQFF. The CDR3 DNA reads as TGTGCCAGCAGTGAAGGGTGGCATGAGCAGTTCTTC.

The rearrangement links TRBV28 to TRBJ2-7, with 9 bases fitting TRBD1. The germline gives CDR1 MDHEN, CDR2 SYDVKM. This CDR3 is built from 13 residues. J gave up 2 bases and V 5 bases, and 1 base lay outside the gene matches. CDR3: CASSRQGAYEQYF. Here the CDR3 DNA reads TGTGCCAGCAGTAGACAGGGGGCCTACGAGCAGTACTTC.

The chain links TRBV5-1 to TRBJ2-3; D remains ambiguous. The CDR3 length is 13 residues. The V and J ends lost 1 base and 6 bases respectively, with 9 bases between them. CDR1 and CDR2 (germline): SGHRS, YFSETQ. CDR3 DNA sequence: TGCGCCAGCAGCTTGTCTGTACTCGATACGCAGTATTTT. Translated, it gives CASSLSVLDTQYF.

The CDR3 protein is CASSLYVLAGNTIYF. CDR3 nucleotides: TGTGCCAGCAGCTTGTATGTGCTGGCTGGAAACACCATATATTTT. The chain has TRBV5-5 and TRBJ1-3; no firm D call. V lost 1 base and J lost 2, with 10 bases in between. Per the germline V gene, CDR1 is SGHKS and CDR2 is YYEKEE (reference sequence). The CDR3 extends over 15 amino acids.

The rearrangement uses TRBV18 and TRBJ2-7, with 13 positions matching TRBD2. Germline loops: CDR1 KGHSH, CDR2 LQKENI. The CDR3 sequence is 15 residues long. V lost 3 bases to trimming and J lost 3 bases; unmatched junction nucleotides: 2. The CDR3 sequence: CASSPGLAGIYEQYF. CDR3 coding DNA: TGTGCCAGCTCACCGGGACTAGCGGGGATCTACGAGCAGTACTTC.

CDR3 coding DNA: TGTGCCAGCAGTAGCGGGAGGGCCTACGAGCAGTACTTC. Translated, it gives CASSSGRAYEQYF. The chain recombines TRBV27 with TRBJ2-7, with 10 bases identical to TRBD2. This CDR3 is built from 13 residues. Germline trimming cut 5 bases from V and 2 bases from J; bases unmatched to any gene: 0. Germline V gene lookup returns CDR1 MNHEY and CDR2 SMNVEV (reference sequence).

J is TRBJ2-7 and V is TRBV6-6; D gene ambiguous. V was shortened by 5 bases and J by 1 base, with 6 bases between the two germline ends. The CDR3 has 12 residues. Germline loops: CDR1 MNHNY, CDR2 SVGAGI (reference sequence). CDR3 protein: CASSQESYEQYF. CDR3 nucleotide sequence: TGTGCCAGCAGTCAAGAGTCCTACGAGCAGTACTTC.

This clone was recorded only once. This chain joins TRBV28 and TRBJ2-7; D tentatively fits TRBD1 or TRBD2 (6 bases each). Trimming took 6 bases from V and 4 from J, leaving 19 bases between them. The CDR3 covers 15 residues. Germline V gene lookup returns CDR1 MDHEN and CDR2 SYDVKM. The CDR3, as DNA: TGTGCCAGCAGCACCCCTATGGGGGGCTGGTACGAGCAGTACTTC. As protein: CASSTPMGGWYEQYF.

This chain connects TRBV28 to TRBJ1-2; TRBD1 agrees at 7 bases. The CDR3 has 12 residues. V dropped 5 bases and J dropped 8; count of bases not matched to a gene: 5. CDR1 and CDR2 from the germline V gene are MDHEN and SYDVKM. The CDR3 bases are TGTGCCAGCAGTCCAGACAGGGCAGGCTACACCTTC. Its translation: CASSPDRAGYTF.

The CDR3 DNA is TGTGCCAGCAGCTTACAGGGGGCGAACGAGCAGTACTTC. Amino acids: CASSLQGANEQYF. This chain connects TRBV5-6 to TRBJ2-7, with 9 positions matching TRBD1. CDR1 SGHDT and CDR2 YYEEEE come from the germline V gene. The CDR3 length is 13 residues. Germline trimming cut 2 bases from V and 5 bases from J; bases unmatched to any gene: 2.

This clone appeared a single time. CDR3 DNA sequence: TGCAGCGTTGCTGTGACAGGGCTCTACGAGCAGTACTTC. Translation gives CSVAVTGLYEQYF. The chain combines TRBV29-1 with TRBJ2-7; 7 bases align to TRBD1. Germline CDR1 is SQVTM and CDR2 is ANQGSEA. The CDR3 extends over 13 amino acids. V dropped 4 bases and J dropped 3; count of bases not matched to a gene: 6.

This chain links TRBV11-3 with TRBJ1-3; D is possibly TRBD1 (5 bases). This CDR3 has 20 residues. V was pared by 1 base and J by 0 bases, with 22 bases between. Germline CDR1 is SGHNT and CDR2 is YENEEA. CDR3 nucleotide sequence: TGTGCCAGCAGCTTAGGAGGGGAGGGGCCCTCCAATAGCTCTGGAAACACCATATATTTT. Its translation is CASSLGGEGPSNSSGNTIYF.

The genes are TRBV19 and TRBJ2-7, with 9 positions matching TRBD1. Losses at the gene ends were 6 bases for V and 1 base for J; bases not matched to a gene: 7. Germline loops: CDR1 LNHDA, CDR2 SQIVND (reference sequence). The CDR3 extends over 15 amino acids. In nucleotides, the CDR3 is TGTGCCAGTAGGTCGGGACAGGGAGGATCCTACGAGCAGTACTTC. This gives the protein CASRSGQGGSYEQYF.

This sequence joins TRBV28 and TRBJ1-4, with D perhaps matching TRBD1 (5 bases). Germline V gives CDR1 MDHEN, CDR2 SYDVKM. V lost 8 bases to trimming and J lost 2 bases, with 15 bases between them. This CDR3 has 15 residues. CDR3 protein: CASRPPGRTNEKLFF. DNA of the CDR3: TGTGCCAGCCGCCCGCCGGGACGGACTAATGAAAAACTGTTTTTT. The full variable domain, with the rest looked up from reference TRBV28 and TRBJ1-4, is DVKVTQSSRYLVKRTGEKVFLECVQDMDHENMFWYRQDPGLGLRLIYFSYDVKMKEKGDIPEGYSVSREKKERFSLILESASTNQTSMYLCASRPPGRTNEKLFFGSGTQLSVL.

The chain combines TRBV7-8 with TRBJ2-7; D could derive from TRBD1 or TRBD2 (5 bases each). Deletions cut 5 bases from V and 0 bases from J, with 14 bases between. Germline lookup yields CDR1 SGHVS and CDR2 FQNEAQ. This CDR3 region has 15 residues. CDR3 bases: TGTGCCAGCAGCGTGGCCGGGACCCGCTCCTACGAGCAGTACTTC. Translated: CASSVAGTRSYEQYF. The full variable domain, completed using reference TRBV7-8 and TRBJ2-7, is GAGVSQSPRYKVAKRGQDVALRCDPISGHVSLFWYQQALGQGPEFLTYFQNEAQLDKSGLPSDRFFAERPEGSVSTLKIQRTQQEDSAVYLCASSVAGTRSYEQYFGPGTRLTVT.

This chain connects TRBV5-1 to TRBJ2-1, with 8 positions matching TRBD1. V trimming: 0 bases; J trimming: 3 bases; junction bases outside the gene matches: 2. Per germline, CDR1 SGHRS and CDR2 YFSETQ. This CDR3 is built from 15 residues. This CDR3 reads CASSLGQGFYNEQFF. CDR3 sequence (DNA): TGCGCCAGCAGCTTGGGACAGGGGTTCTACAATGAGCAGTTCTTC.

The chain uses TRBV28 and TRBJ1-2, with 7 bases lining up with TRBD1. Germline V gene sequence: CDR1 MDHEN, CDR2 SYDVKM. The CDR3 is made up of 13 amino acids. Germline trimming cut 6 bases from V and 8 bases from J; bases unmatched to any gene: 9. The CDR3 protein is CASSNDRERGYTF. In DNA, the CDR3 is TGTGCCAGCAGCAACGACAGGGAACGGGGCTACACCTTC.

J is TRBJ2-2 and V is TRBV7-2; no reliable D call. CDR1 is SGHTA, CDR2 FQGNSA, per germline. CDR3 size: 14 residues. V lost 6 bases to trimming and J lost 4 bases, with 12 bases between them. CDR3 in amino acids: CASRKAFGTGELFF. DNA for the CDR3: TGTGCCAGCAGGAAAGCTTTTGGCACCGGGGAGCTGTTTTTT.

The rearrangement uses TRBV9 and TRBJ2-3, with TRBD2 matching over 9 bases. Trimming at V came to 3 bases and at J to 0 bases, leaving 2 bases not matched to a gene. The CDR3 contains 15 residues. Germline CDR1 is SGDLS and CDR2 is YYNGEE. CDR3 protein: CASSASGVSTDTQYF. In DNA form, the CDR3 reads TGTGCCAGCAGCGCTAGCGGGGTAAGCACAGATACGCAGTATTTT.

This rearrangement joins TRBV18 to TRBJ2-2, with 8 bases aligning to TRBD1. The CDR3 is 16 residues long. Germline lookup yields CDR1 KGHSH and CDR2 LQKENI. The V and J ends lost 4 bases and 2 bases, in that order; junction bases with no gene match: 6. CDR3 protein: CASSLLGQGNTGELFF. The CDR3, as DNA: TGTGCCAGCTCACTTCTCGGACAGGGAAACACCGGGGAGCTGTTTTTT.

V usage is TRBV15 and J usage is TRBJ1-2, with 7 bases that match TRBD1. CDR1 is LNHNV, CDR2 YYDKDF, per germline (reference sequence). V dropped 0 bases and J dropped 7; count of bases not matched to a gene: 2. The CDR3 is 13 amino acids. The CDR3 DNA sequence: TGTGCCACCAGCAGAGAACAGGGGTCTGGCTACACCTTC. Its translation is CATSREQGSGYTF.

CDR3 sequence: CASSLAAFGYTF. The DNA for the CDR3 is TGTGCCAGCAGCTTAGCCGCGTTTGGCTACACCTTC. This chain joins TRBV7-9 and TRBJ1-2, with unresolved D. V was shortened by 0 bases and J by 7 bases, with 6 bases between the two germline ends. CDR3 length equals 12 residues. Germline CDR1 is SEHNR and CDR2 is FQNEAQ (reference sequence).